One and the same sample provided the 24 T cell receptor beta chains below, sequenced in a study of monozygotic twins with inflammatory bowel disease. TCRdb reprocessed the 5' RACE reads and stores each CDR3 protein as one record, lacking DNA. Its table records about 350,000 distinct CDR3 sequences. Sequencing used blood. Receptors originate from a human donor with ulcerative colitis or Crohn's disease, or a healthy co-twin of an affected twin (not recorded which).

V usage is TRBV19 and J usage is TRBJ1-4; with no DNA, the TCRdb D assignment of TRBD1 cannot be verified. Germline V gene sequence: CDR1 LNHDA, CDR2 SQIVND (reference sequence). The CDR3 has 15 residues. The CDR3: CASSGLTGTGEKLFF.

The chain couples TRBV5-4 to TRBJ2-1; TCRdb reports TRBD2, a call that lacks DNA to check it against. The CDR3 has 17 residues. Germline-derived CDR1 and CDR2 are SGHNT and YYREEE (reference sequence). CDR3 residues: CASSWGGLRDYYNEQFF.

The V and J genes are TRBV11-2 and TRBJ2-3; the TRBD1 assignment by TCRdb is unverifiable without DNA. Looked up from germline, CDR1 is SGHAT and CDR2 is FQNNGV. This CDR3 is built from 15 residues. CDR3 loop: CASSLAGQDGDTQYF.

The gene calls are TRBV20-1 and TRBJ2-2; the TCRdb call, TRBD1, lacks DNA for checking. In germline, CDR1 is DFQATT, CDR2 SNEGSKA (reference sequence). The CDR3 has 15 residues. CDR3 sequence reads: CSARAGTGNTGELFF.

V gene TRBV27 combines with J gene TRBJ2-1; there is no DNA to check the TCRdb D call of TRBD2. This CDR3 is 13 amino acids long. Germline V lookup: CDR1 MNHEY, CDR2 SMNVEV (reference sequence). This chain's CDR3 is CASGTSGRGEQFF.

The V and J genes are TRBV7-9 and TRBJ2-7. Per the germline V gene, CDR1 is SEHNR and CDR2 is FQNEAQ (reference sequence). The CDR3 is 13 amino acids. CDR3 loop: CASSPTGPYEQYF.

This rearrangement joins TRBV6-2 or TRBV6-3 to TRBJ1-2. The germline V gene encodes CDR1 MNHEY and CDR2 SVGEGT. CDR3 size: 14 residues. The CDR3 region is CASSFAGLWSGYTF.

V gene TRBV11-2 combines with J gene TRBJ2-3; TCRdb reports TRBD2, a call that lacks DNA to check it against. Germline V lookup: CDR1 SGHAT, CDR2 FQNNGV. The CDR3 runs to 16 residues. The CDR3 loop is CASSPEVLAGGDTQYF.

The chain couples TRBV20-1 to TRBJ2-2; TCRdb reports TRBD1, a call that lacks DNA to check it against. The CDR3 totals 16 residues. CDR1 and CDR2 from the germline V gene are DFQATT and SNEGSKA (reference sequence). The CDR3 loop reads CSALVGGPILGGELFF.

The chain recombines TRBV27 with TRBJ2-3; TCRdb lists TRBD1, though no DNA is available to test this call. CDR1 is MNHEY and CDR2 is SMNVEV in the germline V gene (reference sequence). CDR3 length equals 13 residues. The CDR3: CASSLNRGHTQYF.

This sequence joins TRBV18 and TRBJ2-3; the D call of TRBD1 rests on TCRdb alone, since no DNA is present to check it. This CDR3 is built from 16 residues. Germline loops: CDR1 KGHSH, CDR2 LQKENI. CDR3 loop: CASSPPQRGLTDTQYF.

The CDR3 region is CSAREDRVSNQPQHF. The V gene is TRBV20-1, the J gene TRBJ1-5; TCRdb calls TRBD1, which cannot be checked without DNA. Germline CDR1 reads DFQATT; CDR2 reads SNEGSKA (reference sequence). The CDR3 sequence is 15 residues long.

The chain uses TRBV5-1 and TRBJ1-2. In germline, CDR1 is SGHRS, CDR2 YFSETQ. The CDR3 is 13 amino acids. The CDR3 is CASSLAPIEGYTF.

This chain connects TRBV12-3 or TRBV12-4 to TRBJ2-7; the TCRdb call, TRBD1, lacks DNA for checking. CDR3 length: 15 residues. The CDR3 loop reads CASSLVRVAGTEQYF.

This chain connects TRBV28 to TRBJ2-6; TCRdb names TRBD1, which stays unverified in the absence of DNA. This CDR3 spans 15 amino acids. Germline CDR1 and CDR2: MDHEN and SYDVKM. The CDR3 reads CASSLTGRGANVLTF.

The chain has TRBV11-2 and TRBJ2-7; the D call from TCRdb, TRBD2, cannot be confirmed without DNA. The CDR3 is made up of 15 amino acids. Germline values: CDR1 SGHAT, CDR2 FQNNGV. CDR3 sequence reads: CASRQTSGFLYEQYF.

The chain links TRBV9 to TRBJ2-6. This CDR3 has 16 residues. CDR1 is SGDLS, CDR2 YYNGEE, per germline. The CDR3 here is CASSRDAAAGANVLTF.

CDR3 amino acids: CASSLEGQKGRGSYGYTF. The rearrangement joins TRBV5-4 to TRBJ1-2; there is no DNA to check the TCRdb D call of TRBD1. The CDR3 has 18 residues. Germline assignment: CDR1 SGHNT and CDR2 YYREEE (reference sequence).

The J gene is TRBJ2-1, the V gene TRBV20-1; TCRdb's assignment of TRBD1 cannot be checked, as there is no DNA. The CDR3 covers 13 residues. The V gene's germline CDR1 is DFQATT and CDR2 SNEGSKA (reference sequence). CDR3 amino acids: CSARQGWDNEQFF.

The chain recombines TRBV24-1 with TRBJ1-1; without DNA, the TCRdb call of TRBD1 cannot be checked. This CDR3 is 13 amino acids long. Germline V gene sequence: CDR1 KGHDR, CDR2 SFDVKD. CDR3 residues: CATSEAGRTEAFF.

The chain employs TRBV28 and TRBJ2-7; TCRdb picks TRBD1, but there is no DNA to check that call. The germline gives CDR1 MDHEN, CDR2 SYDVKM. There are 13 residues in the CDR3. The CDR3 sequence: CASSSGNAGEQYF.

This rearrangement joins TRBV10-3 to TRBJ2-2. CDR1 ENHRY and CDR2 SYGVKD come from the germline V gene. This CDR3 has 14 amino acids. The CDR3 loop reads CAISASGNTGELFF.

This sequence joins TRBV29-1 and TRBJ2-5. Germline V gene lookup returns CDR1 SQVTM and CDR2 ANQGSEA. This CDR3 has 12 amino acids. CDR3 protein: CSVDNAQETQYF.

This chain joins TRBV5-1 and TRBJ1-1; there is no DNA to check the TCRdb D call of TRBD1. Germline CDR1 and CDR2: SGHRS and YFSETQ. This CDR3 region has 14 residues. CDR3 sequence reads: CASSPGQGNTEAFF.